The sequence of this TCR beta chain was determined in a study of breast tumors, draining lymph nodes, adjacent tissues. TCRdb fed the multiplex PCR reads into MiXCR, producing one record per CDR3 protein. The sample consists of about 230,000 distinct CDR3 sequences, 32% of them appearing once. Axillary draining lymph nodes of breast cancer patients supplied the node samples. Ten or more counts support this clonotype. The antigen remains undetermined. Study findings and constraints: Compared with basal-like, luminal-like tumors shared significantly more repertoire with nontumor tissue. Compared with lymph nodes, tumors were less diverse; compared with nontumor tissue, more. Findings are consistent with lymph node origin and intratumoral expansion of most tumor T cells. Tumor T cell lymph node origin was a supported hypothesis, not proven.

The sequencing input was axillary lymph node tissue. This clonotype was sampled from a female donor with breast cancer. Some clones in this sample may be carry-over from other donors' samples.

CDR3 nucleotides: TGCGCCAGCAGCCAAGGTTTGGGGGTAGCGGGAGAGGACGAGCAGTACTTC. Translating gives CASSQGLGVAGEDEQYF. This chain uses TRBV4-1 with TRBJ2-7; 9 bases fit TRBD2. V was pared by 1 base and J by 5 bases, with 12 bases of the junction left unmatched. Germline CDR1 is MGHRA and CDR2 is YSYEKL. This CDR3 has 17 amino acids.